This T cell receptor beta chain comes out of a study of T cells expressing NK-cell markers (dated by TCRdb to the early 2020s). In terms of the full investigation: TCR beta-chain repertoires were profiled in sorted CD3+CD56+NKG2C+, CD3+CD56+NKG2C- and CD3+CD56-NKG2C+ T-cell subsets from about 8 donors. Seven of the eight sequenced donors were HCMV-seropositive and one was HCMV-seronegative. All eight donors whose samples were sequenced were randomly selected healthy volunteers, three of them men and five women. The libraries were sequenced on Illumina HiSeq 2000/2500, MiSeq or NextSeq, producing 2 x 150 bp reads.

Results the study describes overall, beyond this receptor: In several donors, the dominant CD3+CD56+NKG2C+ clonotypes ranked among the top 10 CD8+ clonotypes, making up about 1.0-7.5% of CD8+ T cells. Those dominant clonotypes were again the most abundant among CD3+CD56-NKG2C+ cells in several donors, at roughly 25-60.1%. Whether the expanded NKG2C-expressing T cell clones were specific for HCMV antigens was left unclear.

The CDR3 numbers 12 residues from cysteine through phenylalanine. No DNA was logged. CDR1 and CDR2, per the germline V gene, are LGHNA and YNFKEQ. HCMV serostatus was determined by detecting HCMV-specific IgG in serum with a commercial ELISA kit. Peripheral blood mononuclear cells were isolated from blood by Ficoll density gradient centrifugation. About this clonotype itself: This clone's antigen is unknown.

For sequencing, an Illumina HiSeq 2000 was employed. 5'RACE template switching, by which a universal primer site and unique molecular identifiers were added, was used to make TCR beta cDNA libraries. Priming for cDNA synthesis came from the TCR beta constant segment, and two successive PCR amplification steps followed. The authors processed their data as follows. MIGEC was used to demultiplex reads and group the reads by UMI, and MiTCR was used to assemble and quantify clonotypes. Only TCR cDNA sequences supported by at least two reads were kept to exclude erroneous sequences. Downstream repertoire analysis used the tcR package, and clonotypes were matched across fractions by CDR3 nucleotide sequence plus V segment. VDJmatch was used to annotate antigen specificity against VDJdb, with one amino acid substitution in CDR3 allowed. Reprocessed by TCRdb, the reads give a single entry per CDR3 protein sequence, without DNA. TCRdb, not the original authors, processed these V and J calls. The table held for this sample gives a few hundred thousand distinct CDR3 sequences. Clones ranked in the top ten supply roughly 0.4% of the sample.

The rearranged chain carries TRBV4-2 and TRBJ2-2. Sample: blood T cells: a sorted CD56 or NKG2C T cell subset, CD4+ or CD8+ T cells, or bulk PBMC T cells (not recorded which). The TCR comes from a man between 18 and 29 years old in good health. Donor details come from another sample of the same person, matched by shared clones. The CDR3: CASSQDDGELFF.